This record concerns one T cell receptor beta chain sequence. Its antigen is undetermined. The sample comes from a study of T cell responses to AZD1222 COVID-19 vaccine. Using immunoSEQ multiplex PCR, the repertoire was profiled, and TCRdb retains in-frame clones only, with some absent. Of more than 110,000 clones in the sample, 75% to 95% were seen once. Study observations and caveats: Targeting of unmutated variant regions was reportedly seen in nearly half of spike-specific TCRs. No day 14 peak samples; only post-peak repertoires were characterized. Spike regions recognized by vaccine-associated CD4 TCRs spanned the protein, led by 160-218 and 743-854.

Germline lookup yields CDR1 SGHRS and CDR2 YFSETQ. Unmatched junction bases numbered 8, after V lost 4 bases and J lost 2 bases. The CDR3 is made up of 15 amino acids. The clonotype comes from an adult in good health. The chain is built from TRBV5-1 and TRBJ1-2; 7 bases are a match to TRBD1. The sample consisted of peripheral blood, taken on day 0 of AZD1222 vaccination. CDR3 loop: CASSPDRAANYGYTF. DNA of the CDR3: TGCGCCAGCAGCCCCGACAGGGCCGCCAACTATGGCTACACCTTC.